This TCR beta chain derives from a study of T cell changes during pregnancy in multiple sclerosis. The CDR3 spans 15 residues. Per germline, CDR1 SGDLS and CDR2 YYNGEE. The junction had 8 bases not matched to a gene; V was cut back by 3 bases and J by 8 bases. Measured with immunoSEQ multiplex PCR; TCRdb has only the in-frame clones, and not every one. The sample has 35,000 or so clones; around 90% are singletons. The sequences come from CD4+ T cells from peripheral blood mononuclear cells, collected after pregnancy. The receptor was derived from a female donor in good health, enrolled as a control in a pregnancy study. The chain joins TRBV9 to TRBJ1-6; TRBD1 matches 7 bases. CDR3 nucleotides: TGTGCCAGCAGCGCCGACAGGGTAAGGGATTCACCCCTCCACTTT. It specifies CASSADRVRDSPLHF.